The entry that follows covers one T cell receptor (beta chain) sequence. The ends were cut back, 3 bases at V and 13 bases at J, with 16 bases in the middle. CDR1 is SGHRS and CDR2 is YFSETQ in the germline V gene. The CDR3 length is 13 residues. With 60 Vbeta and 13 Jbeta primers, the PCR was carried out. TCRdb keeps only in-frame clones here, not all; method: immunoSEQ multiplex PCR. The table has 140,000 to 150,000 clones, 84% seen once. This entry belongs to a study of cytomegalovirus exposure and HLA in healthy donors. This rearrangement joins TRBV5-1 to TRBJ2-2, with D hard to call. The receptor was derived from a boy aged 2 to 10 in good health and CMV-seronegative. Material: PBMCs. The CDR3 DNA reads as TGCGCCAGCAGCTCCCCCATCAGTAATTGGCTGTTTTTT. This gives the protein CASSSPISNWLFF.